This T cell receptor beta chain came from a study of shared T cell receptors in the human thymus (dated by TCRdb to about 2021). General notes on the study: The study examined how the human thymus generates shared, self-reactive T-cell receptor alpha chains.

As to this clone: Its antigen is currently not known. Nothing much larger sits one base from this clone, and base qualities are not available.

Its CDR3 holds 21 amino acids, cysteine through phenylalanine. Just the 63-base CDR3 DNA is kept, in frame starting at base 1. CDR1 SQVTM and CDR2 ANQGSEA were looked up in the germline V gene. The junction carries 36 bases between V and J, which are trimmed by 5 bases and 4 bases respectively. The receptor library was made with the immunoSEQ multiplex PCR assay. The immuneACCESS repertoire file appears here via TCRdb, limited to in-frame rearrangements. These files lack a portion of the clones; in checked studies, under half of the deficit traces to unresolved V genes, and the cause of the others is not known. The sample records hundreds of thousands of clones, roughly 90% of which are singletons. The ten largest clones represent around 0.0099% of the sample. The same sample was also used in a study of human thymus T cells. The second investigation adds: Immunologically healthy infants undergoing open corrective cardiac surgery for congenital heart defects in Finland were used as donors. Thymus tissue was collected as surgical resects that were removed during corrective cardiac surgery. Usage of V and J gene segments appeared to be biased in both the thymic and the peripheral blood repertoires. The related research found that thymic TCR repertoires overlapped highly between unrelated individuals. The study described the TCR alpha and beta repertoires in eight or nine infant thymus samples and a few matching peripheral blood samples. Donor ages ranged from roughly 6 to 244 days, and the cohort comprised five or six male and two female infants. Thymocytes were mechanically released from the tissue and were stored as pellets of 10-30 million cells at -70 degrees C. A QIAsymphony instrument was used to extract genomic DNA from the frozen cell pellets. The immunoSEQ multiplex PCR assay was used to amplify the TCRB and TCRAD loci from a standardized amount of quality-controlled genomic DNA. The V(D)J region was spanned by amplicons of a length sufficient to cover the CDR3 and to identify V and J genes. Through the commercial immunoSEQ service, the amplicons were sequenced on an Illumina platform. Primer bias and sequencing errors were corrected as previously described, and TCRAD and TCRB definitions were based on the IMGT database. Analysis of the repertoires was done with immunoSEQ Analyzer 3.0 and VDJTools and included basic statistics, V/J segment usage, diversity estimates, rarefaction and pairwise overlap. To estimate diversity, the Chao1, ChaoE, Efron-Thisted, Shannon and inverse Simpson indices were applied, and diversity was also estimated on datasets down-sampled to the smallest sample. Repertoire overlap used strict matching of CDR3 nucleotide sequence, V gene and J gene, with Jaccard-based multidimensional scaling clustering. On average, thymus samples gave around 880,000 unique TCRB clonotypes, whereas blood samples gave roughly 84,000.

This TCR was sampled from a boy under two years old with a congenital heart defect. Donor details come from another sample of the same person, matched by shared clones. Sequencing was performed on thymocytes. The rearranged segments are TRBV29-1 and TRBJ2-1; TRBD2 might be the D gene, on 6 matching bases. The CDR3 region: CSVILGVSGVSPPRFYNEQFF. The DNA sequence reads TGCAGCGTTATCCTCGGGGTGTCGGGAGTAAGCCCCCCGAGGTTTTACAATGAGCAGTTCTTC.